The rows below give T cell receptor beta chains drawn from one sample of a study of control samples from healthy donors and cancer patients. Method: immunoSEQ multiplex PCR; TCRdb's copy keeps in-frame clones and lacks some. The sample records 60,000 to 100,000 clones, about nine tenths being singletons. Sequences were obtained from blood. These receptors were collected from a man in his fifties or sixties in good health. Each CDR3 is given with its conserved first and last residue. Each record gives: clone size, V gene, J gene, CDR3 length, D gene, CDR3 DNA, CDR3 protein. A D gene is named only where the DNA matches it firmly. Not all rows give a size; the values are once, few, many and, for expanded clones, a class.

.,TRBV9,TRBJ2-5,14,.,TGTGCCAGCAGCGTAATCGGGTCCGTAGAGACCCAGTACTTC,CASSVIGSVETQYF
.,TRBV27,TRBJ1-1,14,.,TGTGCCAGCGGGCAGGGTTACATGAACACTGAAGCTTTCTTT,CASGQGYMNTEAFF
.,TRBV5-1,TRBJ2-7,16,TRBD2,TGCGCCAGCAGCTTGGTTGGTAGCGGGAGCTCCTACGAGCAGTACTTC,CASSLVGSGSSYEQYF
.,TRBV6-5,TRBJ2-7,14,TRBD2,TGTGCCAGCAGTTACTCATCGGGGGGCTACGAGCAGTACTTC,CASSYSSGGYEQYF
.,TRBV19,TRBJ2-7,14,.,TGTGCCAGTCGTACCGGACAGTTCCCCTACGAGCAGTACTTC,CASRTGQFPYEQYF
.,TRBV3-1/TRBV3-2,TRBJ2-2,15,TRBD2,TGTGCCAGCAGCCAAGTGGCGGGGGGGCCCGGGGAGCTGTTTTTT,CASSQVAGGPGELFF
.,TRBV4-2,TRBJ1-5,14,.,TGTGCCAGCAGCCAATTCTTAGGGAATCAGCCCCAGCATTTT,CASSQFLGNQPQHF
.,TRBV5-1,TRBJ1-4,15,TRBD1,TGCGCCAGCAGCGATCCCGACAGGGTCGGAGAAAAACTGTTTTTT,CASSDPDRVGEKLFF
.,TRBV24-1,TRBJ2-2,14,.,TGTGCCACCAGCCCGGGACGGAACACCGGGGAGCTGTTTTTT,CATSPGRNTGELFF
.,TRBV7-9,TRBJ2-1,15,TRBD1,TGTGCCAGCAGCATCACCGGGACAGGACTTGGTGAGCAGTTCTTC,CASSITGTGLGEQFF
.,TRBV5-1,TRBJ2-1,16,TRBD2,TGCGCCAGCAGCCCGGGGCTAGCGGGGGCGTACAATGAGCAGTTCTTC,CASSPGLAGAYNEQFF
.,TRBV15,TRBJ1-1,14,.,TGTGCCACCAGCAGAGAGAGATCGGTCACTGAAGCTTTCTTT,CATSRERSVTEAFF
once,TRBV4-1,TRBJ2-7,13,.,TGCGCCAGCAGCCGAGGCTCCTTCTACGAGCAGTACTTC,CASSRGSFYEQYF
.,TRBV7-2,TRBJ2-7,13,.,TGTGCCAGCAGCTCCCGGGGCCCGTGGGAGCAGTACTTC,CASSSRGPWEQYF
.,TRBV11-2,TRBJ2-7,14,TRBD1,TGTGCCAGCAGCTCTGGGACAGGGCGGGGCGAGCAGTACTTC,CASSSGTGRGEQYF
once,TRBV27,TRBJ2-3,12,TRBD1,TGTGCCAGCAGTTCACGGGACAGGGAGGAGTATTTT,CASSSRDREEYF
.,TRBV30,TRBJ1-4,13,.,TGTGCCGCGACCCCCTCCACTAATGAAAAACTGTTTTTT,CAATPSTNEKLFF
.,TRBV2,TRBJ2-5,14,TRBD2,TGTGCCAGCAGCGCGGGGACTACCCAAGAGACCCAGTACTTC,CASSAGTTQETQYF
.,TRBV10-3,TRBJ1-5,19,TRBD1,TGTGCCATCAGTGAGTCGATGGAGGGGGCCTTCTATAGCAATCAGCCCCAGCATTTT,CAISESMEGAFYSNQPQHF
.,TRBV27,TRBJ2-6,14,.,TGTGCCAGCAGTGAGTTCTCTGGGGCCAACGTCCTGACTTTC,CASSEFSGANVLTF
.,TRBV6-5,TRBJ1-2,14,.,TGTGCCAGCAGCCCGAGGTCTACTAACTATGGCTACACCTTC,CASSPRSTNYGYTF
.,TRBV7-9,TRBJ2-5,14,TRBD1,TGTGCCAGCAGCCACAGGGGTGGGCAAGAGACCCAGTACTTC,CASSHRGGQETQYF
.,TRBV9,TRBJ1-1,14,.,TGTGCCAGCAGCCCAGACAGCGGGAACACTGAAGCTTTCTTT,CASSPDSGNTEAFF
.,TRBV5-6,TRBJ1-4,16,.,TGTGCCAGCAGCTTGGCCAACGGGGCAACTAATGAAAAACTGTTTTTT,CASSLANGATNEKLFF
.,TRBV11-2,TRBJ2-5,14,.,TGTGCCAGCAGCCCTAACTATGGGGGGGGCCCCCAGTACTTC,CASSPNYGGGPQYF
.,TRBV27,TRBJ2-7,13,TRBD1,TGTGCCAGCAGACCGGGACAGTCCTACGAGCAGTACTTC,CASRPGQSYEQYF
.,TRBV19,TRBJ1-2,13,TRBD1,TGTGCCACCTCCTTTGGGACAGCCTATGGCTACACCTTC,CATSFGTAYGYTF
.,TRBV7-7,TRBJ1-4,13,TRBD1,TGTGCTAGCAGCTTAGCGCAGGGGGCACAACTGTTTTTT,CASSLAQGAQLFF
.,TRBV4-2,TRBJ2-1,16,TRBD2,TGTGCCAGCAGCCAAGAGGGACTAGCGGGAGAGGATGAGCAGTTCTTC,CASSQEGLAGEDEQFF
once,TRBV6-6,TRBJ1-2,16,TRBD1,TGTGCCAGCAGTTACTCGAGGGGACAGGGGGTAGAAGGCTACACCTTC,CASSYSRGQGVEGYTF
.,TRBV12-3/TRBV12-4,TRBJ1-2,13,TRBD1,TGTGCCAGCACGGAACAGGGGGCGCCTGGCTACACCTTC,CASTEQGAPGYTF
.,TRBV19,TRBJ1-2,13,.,TGTGCCAGTAGTCCCCGGGGGGACTATGGCTACACCTTC,CASSPRGDYGYTF
.,TRBV29-1,TRBJ2-3,16,TRBD2,TGCAGCGTTCTTAATCCGGCGGGGGACCCAACAGATACGCAGTATTTT,CSVLNPAGDPTDTQYF
.,TRBV29-1,TRBJ1-1,12,.,TGCAGCGTTATCCCAGGGGCCACTGAAGCTTTCTTT,CSVIPGATEAFF
.,TRBV19,TRBJ2-2,14,.,TGTGCCAGTAGTAGACGGGAAAACACCGGGGAGCTGTTTTTT,CASSRRENTGELFF
.,TRBV5-6,TRBJ1-2,13,.,TGTGCCAGCAGCCCCGGGACTTCTGGTGGCTACACCTTC,CASSPGTSGGYTF
once,TRBV18,TRBJ2-1,13,TRBD1,TGTGCCAGCTCACGGGGACAGGGCGGTGAGCAGTTCTTC,CASSRGQGGEQFF
.,TRBV5-1,TRBJ2-7,15,.,TGCGCCAGCAGGCCGGAGTCCTATGGGGGGCACGAGCAGTACTTC,CASRPESYGGHEQYF
.,TRBV5-8,TRBJ1-5,15,TRBD1,TGTGCCAGCAGCCGGGGGACAGGGGGCAATCAGCCCCAGCATTTT,CASSRGTGGNQPQHF
.,TRBV5-4,TRBJ1-2,13,TRBD1,TGTGCCAGCAGCTTAAGGACAGGGTATGGCTACACCTTC,CASSLRTGYGYTF
.,TRBV5-4,TRBJ2-3,12,.,TGTGCCAGCGGGCTCACTAGGGATACGCAGTATTTT,CASGLTRDTQYF
once,TRBV12-3/TRBV12-4,TRBJ2-5,12,.,TGTGCCAGCGGGCAGAGGGGGGAGACCCAGTACTTC,CASGQRGETQYF
.,TRBV9,TRBJ2-1,14,.,TGTGCCAGCAGCGTAGGGCATGATCGCAATGAGCAGTTCTTC,CASSVGHDRNEQFF
.,TRBV9,TRBJ2-1,18,TRBD2,TGTGCCAGCAGCGTACCCGGGACTAGCGGTTCTTACTACAATGAGCAGTTCTTC,CASSVPGTSGSYYNEQFF
once,TRBV19,TRBJ1-1,13,.,TGTGCCAGTAGTATAGGGGGGGCGGACGAAGCTTTCTTT,CASSIGGADEAFF
.,TRBV9,TRBJ2-3,15,TRBD1,TGTGCCAGCAGCGTAGTGGGGACAGGACTACATACGCAGTATTTT,CASSVVGTGLHTQYF
few,TRBV2,TRBJ2-7,14,.,TGTGCCAGCAGCGACCGCGCCCTCTCCTACGAGCAGTACTTC,CASSDRALSYEQYF
.,TRBV5-4,TRBJ2-1,16,.,TGTGCCAGCAGCTTGGCTGGGGGGAGCTCCTACAATGAGCAGTTCTTC,CASSLAGGSSYNEQFF
once,TRBV29-1,TRBJ2-1,15,TRBD1,TGCAGCGTTGAGGGAGCCGGGACAGGGTTCAATGAGCAGTTCTTC,CSVEGAGTGFNEQFF
.,TRBV9,TRBJ1-3,18,TRBD1,TGTGCCAGCAGCCTTTCCCCCGGGACAGGGGGAAACGGAAACACCATATATTTT,CASSLSPGTGGNGNTIYF
.,TRBV6-5,TRBJ1-6,14,.,TGTGCCAGCAGTTATAGAGGGGGGAGTTCACCCCTCCACTTT,CASSYRGGSSPLHF
few,TRBV9,TRBJ1-1,13,.,TGTGCCAGCAGCCCACGACAAGGAACTGAAGCTTTCTTT,CASSPRQGTEAFF
once,TRBV6-5,TRBJ1-2,13,.,TGTGCCAGCGCTCCCGCAGGGTACTATGGCTACACCTTC,CASAPAGYYGYTF
.,TRBV6-2/TRBV6-3,TRBJ2-5,13,.,TGTGCCAGCAGTTATGGGCTCCAAAGTACCCAGTACTTC,CASSYGLQSTQYF
.,TRBV29-1,TRBJ2-2,15,TRBD1,TGCAGCGTTGAAGACGACAGGGGGCGGACCGGGGAGCTGTTTTTT,CSVEDDRGRTGELFF
.,TRBV7-9,TRBJ2-5,14,.,TGTGCCAGCAGCTTAGAAGGACAGCAAGAGACCCAGTACTTC,CASSLEGQQETQYF
.,TRBV3-1/TRBV3-2,TRBJ2-5,13,.,TGTGCCAGCAGACCTACGGGCCCCAGGACCCAGTACTTC,CASRPTGPRTQYF
.,TRBV24-1,TRBJ1-5,15,.,TGTGCCACAAGGGACGGCGGATCGGGCAATCAGCCCCAGCATTTT,CATRDGGSGNQPQHF
.,TRBV2,TRBJ1-4,14,.,TGTGCCAGCAGAGCCGGGACATCCTCCGAAAAACTGTTTTTT,CASRAGTSSEKLFF
.,TRBV14,TRBJ1-1,16,.,TGTGCCAGCAGCCCGGGACTCACCCTGCGGGGCACTGAAGCTTTCTTT,CASSPGLTLRGTEAFF